The next 7 T cell receptor beta chains were all read from a single sample in a study of control samples from healthy donors and cancer patients. This table comes from immunoSEQ multiplex PCR, and its TCRdb copy is limited to in-frame clones, with some not included. The data hold roughly 94,000 clones, with roughly 84% observed a single time. Input material: PBMCs. The receptors were sampled from a man between 65 and 85 years old with lung cancer.

The V call is TRBV21-1, the J call TRBJ1-2; TRBD1, as called in the table, went unchecked against the DNA. TRBV21-1 corresponds to a pseudogene. The CDR3 consists of 16 residues. The CDR3 nucleotides are TGTGCCAGCAGCAAAGTTGGGACAGATCTAAACTATGGCTACACCTTC. As protein: CASSKVGTDLNYGYTF.

The chain joins TRBV2 to TRBJ2-1; TRBD2 might be the D (5 bases). The CDR3 extends over 11 amino acids. Germline CDR1 SNHLY, CDR2 FYNNEI. V shed 11 bases and J shed 9 bases, with 14 bases lying between them. CDR3 sequence reads: CAASGGPEQFF. The CDR3 coding sequence is TGTGCCGCAAGCGGCGGGCCTGAGCAGTTCTTC.

The chain recombines TRBV9 with TRBJ1-2, with TRBD1 matching 7 bases. Germline V gives CDR1 SGDLS, CDR2 YYNGEE. V shed 7 bases, J shed 4 bases, and the junction held 4 bases outside the gene matches. The CDR3 contains 12 residues. This chain's CDR3 is CASSTGIYGYTF. DNA of the CDR3: TGTGCCAGCTCGACAGGGATCTATGGCTACACCTTC.

The J gene is TRBJ2-3, the V gene TRBV18; the D gene is possibly TRBD1 (5 bases). Germline CDR1 is KGHSH and CDR2 is LQKENI. V lost 10 bases and J lost 2, with 19 bases in between. The CDR3 totals 15 residues. In nucleotides, the CDR3 is TGTGCCACCCTACCCAGGGCCTTCATCACAGATACGCAGTATTTT. This codes for CATLPRAFITDTQYF.

The J gene is TRBJ1-3, the V gene TRBV2; D gene ambiguous. Deletions cut 1 base from V and 0 bases from J, with 10 bases between. Germline V CDR1 and CDR2: SNHLY, FYNNEI. There are 16 residues in the CDR3. The CDR3 reads CASSEDFRVSGNTIYF. The DNA for the CDR3 is TGTGCCAGCAGTGAAGATTTTAGGGTCTCTGGAAACACCATATATTTT.

J is TRBJ2-2 and V is TRBV29-1; D ambiguous. Trimming took 5 bases from V and 7 from J, leaving 14 bases between them. The CDR3 covers 13 residues. CDR1 and CDR2 (germline): SQVTM, ANQGSEA. The CDR3 loop is CSVQNNFFGELFF. The DNA for the CDR3 is TGCAGCGTTCAAAATAACTTCTTCGGGGAGCTGTTTTTT.

This chain links TRBV18 with TRBJ1-6; D call uncertain. Germline CDR1 is KGHSH and CDR2 is LQKENI. The CDR3 covers 15 residues. Between the trimmed V and J ends, which lost 0 bases and 6 bases, there was a span of 9 bases. CDR3 residues: CASSPPLGRNSPLHF. CDR3 coding DNA: TGTGCCAGCTCACCACCATTAGGGCGTAATTCACCCCTCCACTTT.